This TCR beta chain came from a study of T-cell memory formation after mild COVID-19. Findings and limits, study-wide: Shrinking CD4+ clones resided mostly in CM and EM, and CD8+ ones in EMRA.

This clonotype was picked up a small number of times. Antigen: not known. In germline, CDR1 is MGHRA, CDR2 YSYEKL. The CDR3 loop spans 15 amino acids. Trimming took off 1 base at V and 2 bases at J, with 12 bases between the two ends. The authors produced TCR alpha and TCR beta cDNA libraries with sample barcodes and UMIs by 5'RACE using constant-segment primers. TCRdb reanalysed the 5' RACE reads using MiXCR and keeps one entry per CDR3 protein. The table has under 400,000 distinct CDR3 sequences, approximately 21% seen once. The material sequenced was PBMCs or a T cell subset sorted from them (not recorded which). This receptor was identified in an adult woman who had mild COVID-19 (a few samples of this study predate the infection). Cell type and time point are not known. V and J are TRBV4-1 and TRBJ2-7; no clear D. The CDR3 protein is CASSQVARTAYEQYF. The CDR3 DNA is TGCGCCAGCAGCCAAGTCGCTAGAACAGCCTACGAGCAGTACTTC.